One T cell receptor (beta chain) is described in this entry. The target antigen is unknown. CDR1 is MDHEN, CDR2 SYDVKM, per germline. Trimming took 3 bases from V and 3 from J; bases not matched to a gene: 4. The CDR3 extends over 15 amino acids. Primers included in the PCR were 60 Vbeta and 13 Jbeta primers. This table comes from immunoSEQ multiplex PCR, and its TCRdb copy is limited to in-frame clones, with some not included. The data contain 200,000 to 250,000 clones, roughly four fifths of them singletons. These data originate in a study of cytomegalovirus exposure and HLA in healthy donors. Study as a whole: When fewer than 500 donors were genotyped, roughly 78% of them were found to fall in the Caucasian-associated ancestry cluster.

Study observations and caveats: Sequencing likely caused a cluster of highly shared sequence variants.

The specimen sequenced was PBMCs. The gene calls are TRBV28 and TRBJ1-3; 8 bases line up with TRBD1. The TCR comes from a woman aged 35 to 49 in good health and CMV-seronegative. The CDR3 spells CASSFARGLGNTIYF. DNA for the CDR3: TGTGCCAGCAGTTTCGCCAGGGGGCTTGGAAACACCATATATTTT.